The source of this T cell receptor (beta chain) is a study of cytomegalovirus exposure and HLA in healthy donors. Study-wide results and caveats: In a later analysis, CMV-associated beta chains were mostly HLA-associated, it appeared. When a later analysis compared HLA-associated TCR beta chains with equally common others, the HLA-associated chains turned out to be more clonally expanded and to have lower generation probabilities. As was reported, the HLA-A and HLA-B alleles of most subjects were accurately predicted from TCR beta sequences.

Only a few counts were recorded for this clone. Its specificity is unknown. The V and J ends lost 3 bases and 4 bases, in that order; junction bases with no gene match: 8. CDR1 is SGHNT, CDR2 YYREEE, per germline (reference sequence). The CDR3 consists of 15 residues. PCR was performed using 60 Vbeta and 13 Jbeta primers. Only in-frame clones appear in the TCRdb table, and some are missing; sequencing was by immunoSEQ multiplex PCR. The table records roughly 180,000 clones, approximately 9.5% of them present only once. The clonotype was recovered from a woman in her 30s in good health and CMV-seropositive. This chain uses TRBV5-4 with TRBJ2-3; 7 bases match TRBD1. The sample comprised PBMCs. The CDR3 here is CASSSQQGSADTQYF. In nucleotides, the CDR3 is TGTGCCAGCAGCTCTCAACAGGGGAGTGCAGATACGCAGTATTTT.